This T cell receptor beta chain was sequenced in a study of blood T cell repertoires in COVID-19. Study at large: The United States, Italy and Spain supplied acute and convalescent COVID-19 samples. T cells, B-cell-depleted T cells, or PBMCs provided the cDNA or gDNA that served as material.

Germline V lookup: CDR1 LNHDA, CDR2 SQIVND (reference sequence). This CDR3 comprises 14 residues. After removal of 4 bases from V and 4 bases from J, the junction contained 6 bases not matched to a gene. Study processing details: Scientists estimated how many nucleated cells there were by amplifying reference gene primers. Only in-frame clones appear in the TCRdb table, and some are missing; sequencing was by immunoSEQ multiplex PCR. D and trimming come from the DNA, and the V and J calls and clone size come from that table. The sample holds more than 95,000 clones, approximately 90% seen once. Sequencing was performed on peripheral blood. This chain uses TRBV19 with TRBJ1-1; 7 bases match TRBD1. The receptor was isolated from a human donor in a cohort sampled during active COVID-19. For the CDR3, the DNA is TGTGCCAGTAGTAAGCGCCAGGGGGGCACTGAAGCTTTCTTT. Translation: CASSKRQGGTEAFF.